The 32 T cell receptor beta chains presented below share a single source sample, sequenced in a study of blood T cell repertoires in COVID-19. Sequencing used immunoSEQ multiplex PCR; TCRdb keeps in-frame clones, though not all of them. The sample has 310,000 or so clones; around 87% are singletons. Source material: peripheral blood. The receptors shown here come from a man between 50 and 59 years old with active or convalescent COVID-19.

The V gene is TRBV24-1, the J gene TRBJ2-3, with 7 bases lining up with TRBD1. The ends lost 7 bases at V and 0 bases at J; junction bases unmatched: 9. The germline CDR1 and CDR2 sequences are KGHDR and SFDVKD. The CDR3 contains 16 residues. CDR3 region: CATSVTGDTSTDTQYF. For the CDR3, the DNA is TGTGCCACCAGCGTAACAGGGGACACAAGCACAGATACGCAGTATTTT.

The rearrangement joins TRBV10-1 to TRBJ1-5; 10 nucleotides match TRBD1. V was clipped by 0 bases and J by 3 bases; unmatched bases: 2. Germline V lookup: CDR1 WNHNN, CDR2 SYGVQD (reference sequence). CDR3 length: 16 amino acids. The CDR3 spells CASSESDRGLNQPQHF. The CDR3 coding sequence is TGCGCCAGCAGTGAGTCTGACAGGGGGCTCAATCAGCCCCAGCATTTT.

The V call is TRBV6-5, the J call TRBJ2-1; the D gene is possibly TRBD1 (6 bases). Trimming stripped 7 bases from V and 5 bases from J, with 9 bases between. The germline gives CDR1 MNHEY, CDR2 SVGAGI. The CDR3 extends over 12 amino acids. The DNA of the CDR3 is TGTGCCAGCAAGGACAGACACAATGAGCAGTTCTTC. Encoded protein: CASKDRHNEQFF.

The table lists this clone with a few counts. The genes are TRBV4-1 and TRBJ1-1; no firm D call. CDR3 length: 13 amino acids. CDR1 is MGHRA and CDR2 is YSYEKL in the germline V gene. V gave up 1 base and J gave up 7 bases, with 10 bases separating them. In DNA form, the CDR3 reads TGCGCCAGCAGCCAAGTGCTTTCCGGTGAAGCTTTCTTT. This translates into CASSQVLSGEAFF.

This chain links TRBV23-1 with TRBJ1-1, with D unclear. TRBV23-1 is annotated as an ORF whose role is uncertain. The V end was cut by 7 bases, the J end by 2 bases, with 20 bases between. CDR3 length: 16 amino acids. The CDR3 DNA reads as TGCGCCAGCACCCCAGTCCCCCCGGGAACTAACACTGAAGCTTTCTTT. Protein sequence: CASTPVPPGTNTEAFF.

This rearrangement joins TRBV30 to TRBJ2-1, with unresolved D. V dropped 3 bases and J dropped 8 bases, with 8 bases sitting between them. The CDR3 consists of 11 residues. The germline V gene encodes CDR1 GTSNPN and CDR2 SVGIG (reference sequence). CDR3 sequence (DNA): TGTGCCTGGAGGCGGAGCGATGAGCAGTTCTTC. It is translated as CAWRRSDEQFF.

This chain joins TRBV7-6 and TRBJ1-5; 7 bases map to TRBD1. Germline CDR1 SGHVS, CDR2 FNYEAQ. V shed 0 bases and J 0 bases; nucleotides not matched to a gene: 5. The CDR3 is 17 amino acids. CDR3 sequence (DNA): TGTGCCAGCAGCTTAGCGACAGGGAGGAATAGCAATCAGCCCCAGCATTTT. Translating it yields CASSLATGRNSNQPQHF.

This clone is a singleton in its sample. The J gene is TRBJ2-2, the V gene TRBV28; maybe TRBD1 (5 bases). The CDR3 is 15 amino acids. V dropped 4 bases and J dropped 2 bases, with 11 bases sitting between them. The germline V gene has CDR1 MDHEN and CDR2 SYDVKM. The CDR3 nucleotides are TGTGCCAGCAGTTACAGGAGAGATAACACCGGGGAGCTGTTTTTT. It is translated as CASSYRRDNTGELFF.

The chain combines TRBV12-3 or TRBV12-4 with TRBJ2-3; no firm D call. V was clipped by 5 bases and J by 3 bases, with 6 bases between them. The CDR3 is made up of 12 amino acids. The CDR3 DNA reads as TGTGCCAGCAGTCCGCGTACAGATACGCAGTATTTT. Translating it yields CASSPRTDTQYF.

In nucleotides, the CDR3 is TGTGCCATCAGGGCGACTAGCGGCCACAATGAGCAGTTCTTC. It translates to CAIRATSGHNEQFF. This rearrangement joins TRBV10-3 to TRBJ2-1; 9 positions agree with TRBD2. V gave up 6 bases and J gave up 5 bases; unmatched junction bases: 5. Germline V CDR1 and CDR2: ENHRY, SYGVKD. The CDR3 is 14 amino acids.

V and J are TRBV19 and TRBJ1-2, with 7 bases aligning to TRBD1. Germline V gene data show CDR1 as LNHDA and CDR2 as SQIVND (reference sequence). The junction had 9 bases not matched to a gene; V was cut back by 7 bases and J by 7 bases. The CDR3 sequence is 13 residues long. The CDR3 protein is CASNDRVSGGYTF. CDR3 bases: TGTGCCAGTAATGACAGGGTCTCGGGTGGCTACACCTTC. Together with reference TRBV19 and TRBJ1-2, the CDR3 gives the full variable domain: DGGITQSPKYLFRKEGQNVTLSCEQNLNHDAMYWYRQDPGQGLRLIYYSQIVNDFQKGDIAEGYSVSREKKESFPLTVTSAQKNPTAFYLCASNDRVSGGYTFGSGTRLTVV.

The chain uses TRBV9 and TRBJ2-2, with 9 bases aligning to TRBD2. CDR3 size: 17 residues. V dropped 0 bases and J dropped 2; count of bases not matched to a gene: 5. Per the germline V gene, CDR1 is SGDLS and CDR2 is YYNGEE. DNA of the CDR3: TGTGCCAGCAGCGTAGCTGCTAGCGGGATCAACACCGGGGAGCTGTTTTTT. The encoded protein is CASSVAASGINTGELFF.

The chain is built from TRBV5-4 and TRBJ1-1; 9 bases match TRBD1. With 4 bases clipped from V and 2 bases from J, the junction kept 6 bases outside the gene matches. Germline V gene sequence: CDR1 SGHNT, CDR2 YYREEE (reference sequence). The CDR3 length is 15 residues. The CDR3 protein is CASSAGDRANTEAFF. CDR3 nucleotides: TGTGCCAGCAGCGCGGGGGACAGGGCCAACACTGAAGCTTTCTTT.

The chain employs TRBV28 and TRBJ1-2; D perhaps matches TRBD1 (5 bases). Between the trimmed V and J ends, which lost 1 base and 3 bases, there was a span of 9 bases. Germline values: CDR1 MDHEN, CDR2 SYDVKM. CDR3 length equals 14 residues. The CDR3 DNA follows: TGTGCCAGCAGTTTATTAAGGGGTTACTATGGCTACACCTTC. Amino acids: CASSLLRGYYGYTF.

V and J are TRBV19 and TRBJ2-4, with 8 bases fitting TRBD2. This CDR3 contains 13 residues. Germline-derived CDR1 and CDR2 are LNHDA and SQIVND (reference sequence). With 9 bases clipped from V and 4 bases from J, the junction kept 5 bases outside the gene matches. Here the CDR3 reads CASRAGGKNIQYF. CDR3 DNA: TGTGCCAGCCGTGCGGGGGGAAAAAACATTCAGTACTTC. Supplemented by reference TRBV19 and TRBJ2-4, the full variable domain reads DGGITQSPKYLFRKEGQNVTLSCEQNLNHDAMYWYRQDPGQGLRLIYYSQIVNDFQKGDIAEGYSVSREKKESFPLTVTSAQKNPTAFYLCASRAGGKNIQYFGAGTRLSVL.

The chain couples TRBV2 to TRBJ2-2; D remains ambiguous. There are 12 residues in the CDR3. CDR1 is SNHLY, CDR2 FYNNEI, per germline. V was shortened by 0 bases and J by 8 bases, with 4 bases between the two germline ends. The CDR3 DNA is TGTGCCAGCAGTGAAGCGAGGGGGGAGCTGTTTTTT. Translation: CASSEARGELFF.

The chain links TRBV2 to TRBJ2-7, with D possibly matching TRBD1 (7 bases). V dropped 10 bases and J dropped 2 bases, with 18 bases sitting between them. The CDR3 length is 14 residues. Germline V gene sequence: CDR1 SNHLY, CDR2 FYNNEI. CDR3 in DNA: TGTGCCACAGGGCGCGGGACAGAGACCTACGAGCAGTACTTC. Its protein product is CATGRGTETYEQYF.

This chain connects TRBV9 to TRBJ1-6, with 8 bases lining up with TRBD1. Germline CDR1 and CDR2: SGDLS and YYNGEE. This CDR3 is built from 15 residues. V lost 0 bases to trimming and J lost 10 bases; unmatched junction nucleotides: 6. Written as DNA, the CDR3 is TGTGCCAGCAGCGTAGAAGGACAGGGAGGCTCACCCCTCCACTTT. It specifies CASSVEGQGGSPLHF.

The rearrangement links TRBV29-1 to TRBJ2-7, with TRBD1 matching over 8 bases. The CDR3 is 13 residues long. In germline, CDR1 is SQVTM, CDR2 ANQGSEA. J lost 1 base, V lost 3 bases, and 2 bases had no gene match. Here the CDR3 DNA reads TGCAGCGTTGAGGACAGGGCGTCCTACGAGCAGTACTTC. This gives the protein CSVEDRASYEQYF.

This chain connects TRBV6-6 to TRBJ1-6; D call uncertain. CDR1 MNHNY and CDR2 SVGAGI come from the germline V gene (reference sequence). The CDR3 is 16 residues long. V lost 8 bases and J lost 7, with 21 bases in between. CDR3: CASGNSRRGGNSPLHF. The CDR3 DNA follows: TGTGCCAGCGGGAACTCCCGTCGGGGAGGCAATTCACCCCTCCACTTT.

The chain carries TRBV6-5 and TRBJ2-2; a weak D match, TRBD2 (6 bases). V gave up 2 bases and J gave up 3 bases, with 10 bases separating them. The germline CDR1 and CDR2 sequences are MNHEY and SVGAGI. The CDR3 has 15 amino acids. The CDR3 loop is CASSYGRSDTGELFF. The CDR3 bases are TGTGCCAGCAGTTACGGGAGGTCCGACACCGGGGAGCTGTTTTTT.

The CDR3 sequence: CATTPRQASLYEQYF. For the CDR3, the DNA is TGTGCCACCACCCCTCGGCAGGCGTCCCTTTACGAGCAGTACTTC. The V and J genes are TRBV28 and TRBJ2-7; D gene uncertain. The length of the CDR3 is 15 residues. In germline, CDR1 is MDHEN, CDR2 SYDVKM. Trimming stripped 10 bases from V and 4 bases from J, with 23 bases between.

This clone was seen only once. This chain joins TRBV5-6 and TRBJ1-2, with 9 bases aligning to TRBD1. The CDR3 runs to 13 residues. Germline assignment: CDR1 SGHDT and CDR2 YYEEEE. With V trimmed by 3 bases and J by 8 bases, 5 bases remained unmatched. The CDR3 sequence: CASSYYRGLGYTF. The CDR3 nucleotides read TGTGCCAGCAGCTATTACAGGGGGCTGGGCTACACCTTC.

Only a few counts were recorded for this clone. The chain joins TRBV4-1 to TRBJ2-3, with D possibly matching TRBD1 (6 bases). V lost 4 bases to trimming and J lost 4 bases, with 15 bases between them. The CDR3 consists of 15 residues. CDR1 is MGHRA, CDR2 YSYEKL, per germline. CDR3 amino acids: CASSRPGQTPDTQYF. The DNA for the CDR3 is TGCGCCAGCAGCCGTCCAGGACAGACTCCAGATACGCAGTATTTT.

This chain uses TRBV13 with TRBJ2-1; TRBD2 matches at 9 bases. The length of the CDR3 is 16 residues. Germline CDR1 and CDR2: PRHDT and FYEKMQ (reference sequence). The ends lost 1 base at V and 4 bases at J; junction bases unmatched: 5. The DNA for the CDR3 is TGTGCCAGCAGCTTAGCGGTAGCGGGGGTATACAATGAGCAGTTCTTC. Translating gives CASSLAVAGVYNEQFF.

V gene TRBV6-2 or TRBV6-3 combines with J gene TRBJ1-2, with D unclear. V was cut by 2 bases and J by 4 bases, with 14 bases left in between. Germline V CDR1 and CDR2: MNHEY, SVGEGT. This CDR3 region has 15 residues. The CDR3 spells CASSYPVQDIYGYTF. CDR3 bases: TGTGCCAGCAGTTACCCAGTACAAGATATCTATGGCTACACCTTC.

The rearrangement joins TRBV4-3 to TRBJ2-5, with 8 bases fitting TRBD1. Germline lookup yields CDR1 LGHNA and CDR2 YSLEER. CDR3 length: 17 amino acids. V was pared by 3 bases and J by 5 bases, with 14 bases of the junction left unmatched. CDR3 residues: CASSQTPGTGLRETQYF. For the CDR3, the DNA is TGCGCCAGCAGCCAGACACCGGGGACAGGTCTCCGGGAGACCCAGTACTTC.

DNA of the CDR3: TGTGCCAGCAGCCCGCAGGGAGGGAGTTCCACTGAAGCTTTCTTT. Amino acid sequence: CASSPQGGSSTEAFF. V usage is TRBV6-4 and J usage is TRBJ1-1; a weak D match, TRBD1 (5 bases). The CDR3 covers 15 residues. CDR1 is MRHNA and CDR2 is SNTAGT in the germline V gene. Deletions cut 6 bases from V and 4 bases from J, with 18 bases between.

This clone has just a few counts. The CDR3, as DNA: TGTGCCAGCAGCTTACCAGGGGGCAATTCACCCCTCCACTTT. Residues: CASSLPGGNSPLHF. The gene calls are TRBV11-2 and TRBJ1-6, with 8 bases matching TRBD1. The germline V gene has CDR1 SGHAT and CDR2 FQNNGV. This CDR3 contains 14 residues. Trimming took 2 bases from V and 7 from J; bases not matched to a gene: 1. The entire variable domain, with the rest obtained from reference TRBV11-2 and TRBJ1-6, is as follows: EAGVAQSPRYKIIEKRQSVAFWCNPISGHATLYWYQQILGQGPKLLIQFQNNGVVDDSQLPKDRFSAERLKGVDSTLKIQPAKLEDSAVYLCASSLPGGNSPLHFGNGTRLTVT.

The chain links TRBV5-8 to TRBJ2-2; TRBD2 is a possible D gene (5 bases). V shed 0 bases and J shed 1 base, with 13 bases lying between them. The V gene's germline CDR1 is SGHTS and CDR2 YDEGEE. This CDR3 has 17 residues. The CDR3 coding sequence is TGTGCCAGCAGCTTGGGGGCCGGGGTTCGGAACACCGGGGAGCTGTTTTTT. This codes for CASSLGAGVRNTGELFF. The whole variable domain, remainder taken from reference TRBV5-8 and TRBJ2-2, is EAGVTQSPTHLIKTRGQQATLRCSPISGHTSVYWYQQALGLGLQFLLWYDEGEERNRGNFPPRFSGRQFPNYSSELNVNALELEDSALYLCASSLGAGVRNTGELFFGEGSRLTVL.

This clone was counted a single time. V gene TRBV9 combines with J gene TRBJ2-1, with TRBD1 matching 8 bases. V dropped 4 bases and J dropped 7; count of bases not matched to a gene: 10. The germline CDR1 and CDR2 sequences are SGDLS and YYNGEE. This CDR3 comprises 15 residues. The CDR3 protein is CASSHNQGAGNEQFF. CDR3 in DNA: TGTGCCAGCAGCCATAATCAGGGGGCAGGGAATGAGCAGTTCTTC.

The chain employs TRBV9 and TRBJ2-1, with D maybe TRBD2 (7 bases). The CDR3 is 16 residues long. The ends were cut back, 2 bases at V and 4 bases at J, with 16 bases in the middle. CDR1 and CDR2 (germline): SGDLS, YYNGEE. The CDR3 region has the DNA TGTGCCAGCAGCGTGCACCAGCGGGACAATTACAATGAGCAGTTCTTC. Protein sequence: CASSVHQRDNYNEQFF.